The 19 T cell receptor beta chains given below trace back to one sample, sequenced in a study of cytomegalovirus exposure and HLA in healthy donors (dated by TCRdb to about 2017). Library preparation employed the immunoSEQ multiplex PCR assay. A mixture of 60 forward primers for TCR Vbeta segments and 13 reverse primers for TCR Jbeta segments was used in the multiplex PCR. TCRdb provides this immuneACCESS table in a form limited to in-frame rearrangements. Some clones are lacking; in checked studies, under half of them reflect an unresolved V gene, and why the rest are absent is not known. The sample records some 110,000 clones, more than 65% of which are singletons. Roughly 0.92% of the sample goes to the ten largest clones. The sample comprised PBMCs. Receptor source: a woman aged 25 to 45 in good health and CMV-seronegative.

This chain uses TRBV2 with TRBJ1-6; 7 nucleotides match TRBD1. The CDR3 covers 16 residues. V was pared by 6 bases and J by 0 bases, with 5 bases of the junction left unmatched. Per the germline V gene, CDR1 is SNHLY and CDR2 is FYNNEI. CDR3 bases: TGTGCCAGCAGAAGACAGGGCGGCTCCTATAATTCACCCCTCCACTTT. Translated, it gives CASRRQGGSYNSPLHF.

The genes are TRBV6-1 and TRBJ2-7; perhaps TRBD1 as D (6 bases). CDR1 is MNHNS and CDR2 is SASEGT in the germline V gene. This CDR3 has 14 amino acids. V was shortened by 1 base and J by 3 bases, with 10 bases between the two germline ends. DNA for the CDR3: TGTGCCAGCAGTGAAGTGCACAGGGACTACGAGCAGTACTTC. It is translated as CASSEVHRDYEQYF.

The chain links TRBV4-2 to TRBJ2-3; tentative D call: TRBD2 (6 bases). This CDR3 is 16 amino acids long. CDR1 and CDR2 (germline): LGHNA, YNFKEQ. V was clipped by 4 bases and J by 2 bases, with 16 bases between them. The CDR3 bases are TGTGCCAGCAGCCCCAGGATTAGCGGAGACACAGATACGCAGTATTTT. Its translation: CASSPRISGDTDTQYF.

The genes are TRBV5-1 and TRBJ1-4, with TRBD1 matching over 7 bases. Per the germline V gene, CDR1 is SGHRS and CDR2 is YFSETQ. This CDR3 contains 14 residues. J was trimmed by 8 bases and V by 7 bases; bases with no gene match: 11. CDR3 sequence reads: CASYTGVGDEKLFF. The CDR3 DNA sequence: TGCGCCAGCTATACAGGGGTAGGGGACGAAAAACTGTTTTTT.

This sequence joins TRBV9 and TRBJ1-3; TRBD1 aligns across 7 bases. Losses at the gene ends were 3 bases for V and 5 bases for J; bases not matched to a gene: 11. The CDR3 extends over 16 amino acids. Germline loops: CDR1 SGDLS, CDR2 YYNGEE. In nucleotides, the CDR3 is TGTGCCAGCAGCGGCCAGGGGGTACAGATGAGAAACACCATATATTTT. Protein product: CASSGQGVQMRNTIYF.

The rearrangement joins TRBV29-1 to TRBJ1-2; 9 bases agree with TRBD1. J lost 4 bases, V lost 5 bases, and 11 bases had no gene match. Germline CDR1 SQVTM, CDR2 ANQGSEA. The CDR3 is made up of 15 amino acids. CDR3 bases: TGCAGCGTTTTCCGGGACAGGGAATTCGGCTATGGCTACACCTTC. Its translation is CSVFRDREFGYGYTF.

V is TRBV30 and J is TRBJ2-7; 9 bases agree with TRBD2. CDR1 is GTSNPN, CDR2 SVGIG, per germline (reference sequence). The CDR3 has 13 residues. The V and J ends lost 3 bases and 0 bases, in that order; junction bases with no gene match: 0. The CDR3 loop is CAWRTSGSYEQYF. The CDR3 bases are TGTGCCTGGAGGACTAGCGGCTCCTACGAGCAGTACTTC. Full variable domain (remainder filled in from reference TRBV30 and TRBJ2-7): SQTIHQWPATLVQPVGSPLSLECTVEGTSNPNLYWYRQAAGRGLQLLFYSVGIGQISSEVPQNLSASRPQDRQFILSSKKLLLSDSGFYLCAWRTSGSYEQYFGPGTRLTVT.

This clone appeared a single time. This chain links TRBV6-5 with TRBJ2-5; a possible D gene is TRBD2 (5 bases). Trimming removed 0 bases from V and 8 bases from J, with 16 bases in between. The V gene's germline CDR1 is MNHEY and CDR2 SVGAGI. The CDR3 loop spans 15 amino acids. CDR3 bases: TGTGCCAGCAGTTACTCGATTCCCGGACTTTTTACCCAGTACTTC. This sequence encodes CASSYSIPGLFTQYF.

This clone has just a few counts. The chain links TRBV4-3 to TRBJ2-1; 11 bases fit TRBD2. Losses at the gene ends were 4 bases for V and 6 bases for J; bases not matched to a gene: 5. The germline V gene has CDR1 LGHNA and CDR2 YSLEER. This CDR3 contains 15 residues. The CDR3: CASSPLAGAFNEQFF. In DNA, the CDR3 is TGCGCCAGCAGCCCACTAGCGGGGGCCTTCAATGAGCAGTTCTTC.

This clone was seen a single time. The CDR3 spells CASSSRGTEAFF. DNA of the CDR3: TGTGCCAGCAGCTCTCGGGGGACTGAAGCTTTCTTT. The chain combines TRBV5-5 with TRBJ1-1, with TRBD1 as a possible D gene (5 bases). The germline gives CDR1 SGHKS, CDR2 YYEKEE (reference sequence). The CDR3 is 12 residues long. V lost 3 bases to trimming and J lost 5 bases, with 8 bases between them.

The chain carries TRBV6-1 and TRBJ1-1, with TRBD1 matching over 9 bases. V lost 4 bases to trimming and J lost 6 bases; unmatched junction nucleotides: 6. The CDR3 has 14 residues. Per the germline V gene, CDR1 is MNHNS and CDR2 is SASEGT. CDR3 coding DNA: TGTGCCAGCAGTGTGGGACAGGGCTCCGCTGAAGCTTTCTTT. This translates into CASSVGQGSAEAFF.

CDR3 amino acids: CAWSPGGASNQPQHF. DNA of the CDR3: TGTGCCTGGTCCCCAGGGGGCGCGAGCAATCAGCCCCAGCATTTT. The chain has TRBV30 and TRBJ1-5; TRBD1 matches 8 bases. With 5 bases clipped from V and 1 base from J, the junction kept 7 bases outside the gene matches. Germline loops: CDR1 GTSNPN, CDR2 SVGIG (reference sequence). The CDR3 loop spans 15 amino acids.

The chain couples TRBV19 to TRBJ2-7, with TRBD1 matching over 9 bases. Germline lookup yields CDR1 LNHDA and CDR2 SQIVND (reference sequence). The CDR3 extends over 14 amino acids. Trimming took 6 bases from V and 1 from J; bases not matched to a gene: 4. CDR3 bases: TGTGCCAGTAGCTTCGGACAGGGGTCCTACGAGCAGTACTTC. As protein: CASSFGQGSYEQYF.

The chain employs TRBV29-1 and TRBJ1-2; D perhaps matches TRBD1 (6 bases). This CDR3 comprises 10 residues. Trimming pared 4 bases from V and 6 bases from J, leaving 6 bases between. Germline CDR1 reads SQVTM; CDR2 reads ANQGSEA. The CDR3: CSVAGDGYTF. The CDR3 nucleotides read TGCAGCGTTGCAGGGGATGGCTACACCTTC.

This chain uses TRBV5-8 with TRBJ1-1, with D perhaps matching TRBD1 (6 bases). The CDR3 contains 14 residues. The germline V and J ends were trimmed by 3 bases and 5 bases, with 14 bases remaining between them. CDR1 and CDR2 from the germline V gene are SGHTS and YDEGEE. The CDR3 DNA sequence: TGTGCCAGCAGCTCAGCAGGGGTTTCGACTGAAGCTTTCTTT. Residues: CASSSAGVSTEAFF.

This chain joins TRBV5-5 and TRBJ1-2; D not certain. The V end was cut by 4 bases, the J end by 4 bases, with 14 bases between. Per the germline V gene, CDR1 is SGHKS and CDR2 is YYEKEE (reference sequence). The CDR3 contains 14 residues. The CDR3 loop reads CASSHGPGSYGYTF. The CDR3 DNA follows: TGTGCCAGCAGCCACGGTCCGGGGAGCTATGGCTACACCTTC.

This chain joins TRBV7-2 and TRBJ1-6; D may be TRBD1 (6 bases). The CDR3 loop spans 15 amino acids. V dropped 0 bases and J dropped 7 bases, with 10 bases sitting between them. Germline CDR1 reads SGHTA; CDR2 reads FQGNSA. CDR3 residues: CASSLAQGYNSPLHF. CDR3 coding DNA: TGTGCCAGCAGCTTAGCTCAGGGGTACAATTCACCCCTCCACTTT.

The V and J genes are TRBV7-2 and TRBJ2-1; 14 nucleotides agree with TRBD2. This CDR3 comprises 15 residues. J gave up 7 bases and V 2 bases, and 1 base lay outside the gene matches. Germline values: CDR1 SGHTA, CDR2 FQGNSA. In DNA form, the CDR3 reads TGTGCCAGCAGCTTATGGACTAGCGGGAGGAATGAGCAGTTCTTC. This encodes CASSLWTSGRNEQFF.

The rearrangement uses TRBV5-6 and TRBJ1-1, with TRBD1 matching 7 bases. This CDR3 comprises 14 residues. Germline trimming cut 4 bases from V and 2 bases from J; bases unmatched to any gene: 5. Germline-derived CDR1 and CDR2 are SGHDT and YYEEEE. CDR3: CASSTGTVNTEAFF. In nucleotides, the CDR3 is TGTGCCAGCAGCACAGGGACAGTAAACACTGAAGCTTTCTTT.